This TCR beta chain was captured in a study of T cell repertoires in cytomegalovirus infection. Whole-study context: Indications came from public TCR beta signatures; they pointed to CMV infection and to a matching HLA type.

One entry per CDR3 protein, called by TCRdb with MiXCR from the reads. This sample has fewer than 1,000,000 distinct CDR3 sequences, with more than 25% found just once. This clonotype was counted a few times. Its target is not known. Germline V lookup: CDR1 DFQATT, CDR2 SNEGSKA (reference sequence). This CDR3 spans 14 amino acids. Trimming removed 4 bases at V and 2 bases at J, with 13 bases between. The chain employs TRBV20-1 and TRBJ2-3; D is ambiguous. This sequence originates from a human donor in good health (CMV status not recorded). Some clones in this sample may be carry-over from other donors' samples. This material consisted of cultured CD8+ T cells from PBMCs, taken from culture after CMV antigen stimulation. The DNA of the CDR3 is TGCAGTGCTATTGATAGGGATTACACAGATACGCAGTATTTT. Translation gives CSAIDRDYTDTQYF.